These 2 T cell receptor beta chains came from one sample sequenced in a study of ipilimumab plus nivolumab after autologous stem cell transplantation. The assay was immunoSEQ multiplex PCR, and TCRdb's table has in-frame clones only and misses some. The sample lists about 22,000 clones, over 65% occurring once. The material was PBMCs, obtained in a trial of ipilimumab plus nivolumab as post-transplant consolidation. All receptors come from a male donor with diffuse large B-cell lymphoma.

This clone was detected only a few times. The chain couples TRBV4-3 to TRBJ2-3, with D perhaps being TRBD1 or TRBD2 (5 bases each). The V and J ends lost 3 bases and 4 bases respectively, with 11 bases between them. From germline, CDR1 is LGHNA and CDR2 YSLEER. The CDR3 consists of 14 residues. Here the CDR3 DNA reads TGCGCCAGCAGCCAGGGTGGGGGTGCAGATACGCAGTATTTT. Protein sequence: CASSQGGGADTQYF.

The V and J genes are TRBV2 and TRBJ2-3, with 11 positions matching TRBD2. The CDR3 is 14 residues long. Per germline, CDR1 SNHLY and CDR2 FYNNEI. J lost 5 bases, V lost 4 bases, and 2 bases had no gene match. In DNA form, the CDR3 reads TGTGCCAGCAGTGTAGCGGGGGGGCGAGATACGCAGTATTTT. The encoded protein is CASSVAGGRDTQYF.